The following is a T cell receptor (beta chain) sequence with its context. Its antigen is still unknown. This specimen belongs to a study of T cell responses to AZD1222 COVID-19 vaccine. General study results and limits: Only a handful of individuals given AZD1222 were seropositive at baseline. Reportedly, nearly half the spike-specific TCRs target unmutated variant regions. Donors in the cohort were predominantly white British and more often female, and clonal diversity was possibly underestimated.

Looked up from germline, CDR1 is SEHNR and CDR2 is FQNEAQ (reference sequence). V lost 1 base and J lost 6, with 6 bases in between. The CDR3 extends over 12 amino acids. Generated by immunoSEQ multiplex PCR, the TCRdb table keeps only in-frame clones and is missing some. This sample has under 140,000 clones, with 80% to 95% found just once. The chain carries TRBV7-9 and TRBJ1-1; unclear D gene. Sequencing used peripheral blood, obtained 28 days after the second AZD1222 dose. This TCR was recovered from an adult who received the AZD1222 COVID-19 vaccine. Here the CDR3 reads CASSLGSAEAFF. CDR3 DNA: TGTGCCAGCAGCTTAGGCTCGGCTGAAGCTTTCTTT. The entire variable domain, with the rest obtained from reference TRBV7-9 and TRBJ1-1, is as follows: DTGVSQNPRHKITKRGQNVTFRCDPISEHNRLYWYRQTLGQGPEFLTYFQNEAQLEKSRLLSDRFSAERPKGSFSTLEIQRTEQGDSAMYLCASSLGSAEAFFGQGTRLTVV.